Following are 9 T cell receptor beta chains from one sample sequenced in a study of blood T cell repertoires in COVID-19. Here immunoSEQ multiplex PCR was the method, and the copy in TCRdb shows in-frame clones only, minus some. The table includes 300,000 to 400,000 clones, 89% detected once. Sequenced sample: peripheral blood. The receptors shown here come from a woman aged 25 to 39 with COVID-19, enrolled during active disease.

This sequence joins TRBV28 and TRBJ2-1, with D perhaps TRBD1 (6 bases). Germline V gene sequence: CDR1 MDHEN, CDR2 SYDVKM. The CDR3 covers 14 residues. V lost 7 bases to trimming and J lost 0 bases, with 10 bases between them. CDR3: CASKQGSSYNEQFF. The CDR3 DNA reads TGTGCCAGCAAACAGGGTAGCTCCTACAATGAGCAGTTCTTC.

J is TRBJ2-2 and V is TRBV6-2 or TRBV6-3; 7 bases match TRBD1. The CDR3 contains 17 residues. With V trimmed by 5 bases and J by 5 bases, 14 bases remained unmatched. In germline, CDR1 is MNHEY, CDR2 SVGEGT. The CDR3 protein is CASSRGQGDPRTGELFF. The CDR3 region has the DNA TGTGCCAGCAGTCGTGGCCAGGGGGACCCGCGGACCGGGGAGCTGTTTTTT.

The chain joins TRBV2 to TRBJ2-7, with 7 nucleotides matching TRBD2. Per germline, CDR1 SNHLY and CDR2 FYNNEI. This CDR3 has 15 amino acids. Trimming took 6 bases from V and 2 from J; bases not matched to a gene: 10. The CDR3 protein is CASRETSATAYEQYV. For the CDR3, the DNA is TGTGCCAGCAGAGAAACTAGCGCGACCGCCTACGAGCAGTACGTC.

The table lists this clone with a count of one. CDR3 in DNA: TGTGCCAGCAGCTTGCCAGGGGGTTGGGGGCAGCCCCAGCATTTT. Translating gives CASSLPGGWGQPQHF. The chain joins TRBV5-8 to TRBJ1-5; the match to TRBD1 covers 7 bases. This CDR3 comprises 15 residues. Germline V gene sequence: CDR1 SGHTS, CDR2 YDEGEE. Trimming at V came to 1 base and at J to 7 bases, leaving 8 bases not matched to a gene.

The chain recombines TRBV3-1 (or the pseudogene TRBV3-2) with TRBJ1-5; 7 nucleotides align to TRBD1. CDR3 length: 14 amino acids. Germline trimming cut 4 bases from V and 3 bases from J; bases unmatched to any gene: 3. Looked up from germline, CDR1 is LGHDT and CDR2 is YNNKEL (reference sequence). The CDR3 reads CASSLQGFNQPQHF. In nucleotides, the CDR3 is TGTGCCAGCAGCCTACAGGGGTTCAATCAGCCCCAGCATTTT.

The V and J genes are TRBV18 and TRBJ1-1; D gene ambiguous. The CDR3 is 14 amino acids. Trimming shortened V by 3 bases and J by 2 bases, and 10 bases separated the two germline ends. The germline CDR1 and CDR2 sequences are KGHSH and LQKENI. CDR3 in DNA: TGTGCCAGCTCACCTGGAGGAGTTAACACTGAAGCTTTCTTT. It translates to CASSPGGVNTEAFF. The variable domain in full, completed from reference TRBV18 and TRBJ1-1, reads NAGVMQNPRHLVRRRGQEARLRCSPMKGHSHVYWYRQLPEEGLKFMVYLQKENIIDESGMPKERFSAEFPKEGPSILRIQQVVRGDSAAYFCASSPGGVNTEAFFGQGTRLTVV.

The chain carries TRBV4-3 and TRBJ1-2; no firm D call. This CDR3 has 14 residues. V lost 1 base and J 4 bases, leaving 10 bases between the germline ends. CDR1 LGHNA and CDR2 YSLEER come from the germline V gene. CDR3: CASSQAVGAYGYTF. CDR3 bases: TGCGCCAGCAGCCAAGCGGTCGGAGCCTATGGCTACACCTTC.

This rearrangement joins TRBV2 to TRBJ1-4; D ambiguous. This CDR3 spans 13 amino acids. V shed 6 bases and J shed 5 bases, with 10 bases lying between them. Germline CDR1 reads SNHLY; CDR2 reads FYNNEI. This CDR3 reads CASRIGVNEKLFF. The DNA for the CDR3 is TGTGCCAGCAGAATCGGGGTAAATGAAAAACTGTTTTTT.

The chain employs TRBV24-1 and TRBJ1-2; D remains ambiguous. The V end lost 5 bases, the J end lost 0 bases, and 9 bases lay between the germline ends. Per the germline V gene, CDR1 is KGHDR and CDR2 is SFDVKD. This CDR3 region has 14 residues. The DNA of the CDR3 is TGTGCCACCAGTGCCCGGGGTGCTAACTATGGCTACACCTTC. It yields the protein CATSARGANYGYTF.